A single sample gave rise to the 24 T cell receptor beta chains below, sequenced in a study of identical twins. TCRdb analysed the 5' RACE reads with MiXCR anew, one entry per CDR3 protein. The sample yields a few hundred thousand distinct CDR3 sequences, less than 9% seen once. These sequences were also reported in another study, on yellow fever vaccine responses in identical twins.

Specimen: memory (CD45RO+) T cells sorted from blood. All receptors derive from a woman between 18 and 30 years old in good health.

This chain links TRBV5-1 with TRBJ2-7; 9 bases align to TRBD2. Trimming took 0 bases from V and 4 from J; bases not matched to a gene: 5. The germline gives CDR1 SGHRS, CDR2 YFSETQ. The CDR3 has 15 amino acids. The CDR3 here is CASSLEGSGRYEQYF. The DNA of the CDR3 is TGCGCCAGCAGCTTGGAAGGTAGCGGGAGATACGAGCAGTACTTC.

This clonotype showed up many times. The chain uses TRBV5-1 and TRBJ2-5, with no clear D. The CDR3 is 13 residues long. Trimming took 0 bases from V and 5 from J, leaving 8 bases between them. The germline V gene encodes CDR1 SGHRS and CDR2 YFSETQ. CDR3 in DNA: TGCGCCAGCAGCTTGGCCTGGGGTGAGACCCAGTACTTC. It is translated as CASSLAWGETQYF. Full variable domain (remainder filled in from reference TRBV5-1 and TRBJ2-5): KAGVTQTPRYLIKTRGQQVTLSCSPISGHRSVSWYQQTPGQGLQFLFEYFSETQRNKGNFPGRFSGRQFSNSRSEMNVSTLELGDSALYLCASSLAWGETQYFGPGTRLLVL.

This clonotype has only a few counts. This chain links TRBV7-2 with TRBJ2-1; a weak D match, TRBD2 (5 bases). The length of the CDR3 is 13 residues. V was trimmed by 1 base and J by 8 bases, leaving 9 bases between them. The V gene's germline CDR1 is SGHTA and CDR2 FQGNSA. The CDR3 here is CASSLELVHEQFF. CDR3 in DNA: TGTGCCAGCAGCTTAGAACTAGTCCATGAGCAGTTCTTC.

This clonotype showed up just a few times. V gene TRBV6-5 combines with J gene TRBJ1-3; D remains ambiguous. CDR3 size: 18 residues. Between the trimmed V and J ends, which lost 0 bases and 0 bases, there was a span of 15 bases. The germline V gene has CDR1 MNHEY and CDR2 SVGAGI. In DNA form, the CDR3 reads TGTGCCAGCAGTTACTCGAAATCAGGCGTGAACTCTGGAAACACCATATATTTT. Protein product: CASSYSKSGVNSGNTIYF.

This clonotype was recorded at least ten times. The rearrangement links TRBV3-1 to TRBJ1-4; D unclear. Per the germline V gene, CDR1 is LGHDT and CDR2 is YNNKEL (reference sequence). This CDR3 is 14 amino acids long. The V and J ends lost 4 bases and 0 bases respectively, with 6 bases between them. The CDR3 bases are TGTGCCAGCAGCCGACGGTCAACTAATGAAAAACTGTTTTTT. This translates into CASSRRSTNEKLFF. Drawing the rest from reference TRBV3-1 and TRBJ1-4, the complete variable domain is DTAVSQTPKYLVTQMGNDKSIKCEQNLGHDTMYWYKQDSKKFLKIMFSYNNKELIINETVPNRFSPKSPDKAHLNLHINSLELGDSAVYFCASSRRSTNEKLFFGSGTQLSVL.

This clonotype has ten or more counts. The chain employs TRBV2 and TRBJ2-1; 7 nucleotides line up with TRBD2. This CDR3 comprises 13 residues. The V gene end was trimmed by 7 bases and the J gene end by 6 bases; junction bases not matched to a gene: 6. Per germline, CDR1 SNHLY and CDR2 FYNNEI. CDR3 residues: CASNDGTINEQFF. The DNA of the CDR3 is TGTGCCAGCAATGATGGGACTATCAATGAGCAGTTCTTC.

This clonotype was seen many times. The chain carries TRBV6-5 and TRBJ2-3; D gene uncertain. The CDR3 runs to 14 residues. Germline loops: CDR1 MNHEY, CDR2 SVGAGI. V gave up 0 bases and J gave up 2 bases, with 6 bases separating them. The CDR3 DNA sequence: TGTGCCAGCAGTTACTCCCCACTCACAGATACGCAGTATTTT. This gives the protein CASSYSPLTDTQYF.

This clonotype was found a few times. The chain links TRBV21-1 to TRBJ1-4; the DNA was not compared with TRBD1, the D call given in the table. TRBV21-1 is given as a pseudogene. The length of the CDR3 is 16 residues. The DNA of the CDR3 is TGTGCCAGCAGCAAAAACCGACAGGAGGTAAAAGAAAAACTGTTTTTT. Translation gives CASSKNRQEVKEKLFF.

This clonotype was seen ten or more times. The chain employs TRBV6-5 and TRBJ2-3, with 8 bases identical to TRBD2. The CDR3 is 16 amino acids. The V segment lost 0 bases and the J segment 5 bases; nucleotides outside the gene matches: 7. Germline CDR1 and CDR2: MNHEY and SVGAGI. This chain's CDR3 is CASSYSSGGVGDTQYF. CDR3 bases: TGTGCCAGCAGTTACTCGTCGGGGGGGGTGGGAGATACGCAGTATTTT.

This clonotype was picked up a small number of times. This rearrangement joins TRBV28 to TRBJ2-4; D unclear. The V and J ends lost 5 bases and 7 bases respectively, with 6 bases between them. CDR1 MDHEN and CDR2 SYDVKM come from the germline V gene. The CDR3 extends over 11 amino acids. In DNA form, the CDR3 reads TGTGCCAGCAGTACTTTGAACATTCAGTACTTC. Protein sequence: CASSTLNIQYF.

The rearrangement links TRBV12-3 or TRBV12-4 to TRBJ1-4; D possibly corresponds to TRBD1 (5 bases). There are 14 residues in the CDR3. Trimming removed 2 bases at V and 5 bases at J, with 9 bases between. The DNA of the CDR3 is TGTGCCAGCAGTTTACGGACACTGAATGAAAAACTGTTTTTT. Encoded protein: CASSLRTLNEKLFF.

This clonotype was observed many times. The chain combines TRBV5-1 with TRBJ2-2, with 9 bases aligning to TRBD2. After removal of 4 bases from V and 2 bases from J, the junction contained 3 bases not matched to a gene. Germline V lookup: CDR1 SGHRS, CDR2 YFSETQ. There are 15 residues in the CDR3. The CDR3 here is CASSLLAGNTGELFF. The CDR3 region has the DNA TGCGCCAGCAGCCTACTAGCGGGCAACACCGGGGAGCTGTTTTTT.

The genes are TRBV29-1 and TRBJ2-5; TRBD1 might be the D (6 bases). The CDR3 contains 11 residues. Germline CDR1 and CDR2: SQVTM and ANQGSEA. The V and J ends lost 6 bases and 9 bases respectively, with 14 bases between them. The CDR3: CSVRDAGAQYF. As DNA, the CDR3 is TGCAGCGTGAGGGACGCAGGGGCCCAGTACTTC.

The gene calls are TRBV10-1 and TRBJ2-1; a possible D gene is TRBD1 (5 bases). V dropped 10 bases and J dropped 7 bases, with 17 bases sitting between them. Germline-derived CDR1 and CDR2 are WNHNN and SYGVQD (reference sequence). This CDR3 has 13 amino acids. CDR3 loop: CATATRPGNEQFF. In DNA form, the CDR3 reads TGCGCCACTGCGACACGGCCAGGGAATGAGCAGTTCTTC.

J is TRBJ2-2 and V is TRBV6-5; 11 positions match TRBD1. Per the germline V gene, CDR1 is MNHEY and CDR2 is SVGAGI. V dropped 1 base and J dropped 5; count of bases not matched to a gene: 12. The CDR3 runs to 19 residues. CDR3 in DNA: TGTGCCAGCAGTTACTTTCGTCTGGACAGGGGGCGCGGGACCGGGGAGCTGTTTTTT. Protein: CASSYFRLDRGRGTGELFF.

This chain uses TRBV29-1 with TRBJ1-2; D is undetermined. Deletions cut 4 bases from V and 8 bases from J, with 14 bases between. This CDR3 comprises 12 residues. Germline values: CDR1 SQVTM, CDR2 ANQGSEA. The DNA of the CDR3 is TGCAGCGTTGTAGTGGTCTCTGACGGCTACACCTTC. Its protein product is CSVVVVSDGYTF.

The chain's CDR3 is CASSPRTGGSEAFF. DNA for the CDR3: TGTGCCAGCAGTCCAAGGACAGGGGGCTCTGAAGCTTTCTTT. This chain joins TRBV12-3 or TRBV12-4 and TRBJ1-1, with TRBD1 matching over 11 bases. V lost 5 bases, J lost 6 bases, and 5 bases stayed unmatched. This CDR3 has 14 residues.

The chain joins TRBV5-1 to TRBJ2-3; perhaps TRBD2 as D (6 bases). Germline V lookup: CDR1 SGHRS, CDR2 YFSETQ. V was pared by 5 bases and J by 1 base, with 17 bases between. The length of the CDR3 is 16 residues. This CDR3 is CASRSSAGTRTDTQYF. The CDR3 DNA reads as TGCGCCAGCAGATCATCAGCCGGGACTCGCACAGATACGCAGTATTTT.

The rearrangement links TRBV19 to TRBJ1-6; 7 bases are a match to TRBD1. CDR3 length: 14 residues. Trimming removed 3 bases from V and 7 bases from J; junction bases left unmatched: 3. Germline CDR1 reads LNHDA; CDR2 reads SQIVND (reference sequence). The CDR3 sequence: CASSIGRGNSPLHF. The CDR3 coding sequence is TGTGCCAGTAGTATCGGCAGGGGGAATTCACCCCTCCACTTT.

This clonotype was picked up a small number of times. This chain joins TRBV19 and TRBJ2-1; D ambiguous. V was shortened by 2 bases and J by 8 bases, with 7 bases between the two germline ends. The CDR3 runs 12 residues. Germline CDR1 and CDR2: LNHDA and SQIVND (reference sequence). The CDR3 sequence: CASSILGYEQFF. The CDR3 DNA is TGTGCCAGTAGTATACTCGGTTATGAGCAGTTCTTC.

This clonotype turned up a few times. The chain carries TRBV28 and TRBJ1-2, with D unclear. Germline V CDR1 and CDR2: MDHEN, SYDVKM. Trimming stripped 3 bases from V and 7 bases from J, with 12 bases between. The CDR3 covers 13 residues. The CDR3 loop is CASSLSGRGGYTF. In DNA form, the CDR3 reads TGTGCCAGCAGTTTGAGCGGGCGGGGTGGCTACACCTTC.

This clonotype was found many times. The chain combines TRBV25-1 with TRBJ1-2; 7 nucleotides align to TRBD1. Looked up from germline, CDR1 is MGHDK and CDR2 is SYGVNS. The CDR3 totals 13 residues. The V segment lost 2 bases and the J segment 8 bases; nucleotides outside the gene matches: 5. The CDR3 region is CASSERQGRGYTF. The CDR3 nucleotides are TGTGCCAGCAGTGAACGACAGGGACGCGGCTACACCTTC.

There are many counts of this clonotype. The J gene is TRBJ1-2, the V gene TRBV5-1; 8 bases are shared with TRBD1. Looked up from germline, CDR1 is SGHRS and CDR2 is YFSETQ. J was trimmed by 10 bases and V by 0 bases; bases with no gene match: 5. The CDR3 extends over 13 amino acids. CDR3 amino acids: CASSLGQGTNYTF. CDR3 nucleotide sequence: TGCGCCAGCAGCTTGGGACAGGGGACCAACTACACCTTC.

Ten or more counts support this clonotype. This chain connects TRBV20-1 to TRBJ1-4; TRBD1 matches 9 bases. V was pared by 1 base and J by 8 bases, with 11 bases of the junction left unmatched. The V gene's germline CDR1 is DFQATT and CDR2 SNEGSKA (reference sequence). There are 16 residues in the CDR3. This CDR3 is CSARGTGGSSVEKLFF. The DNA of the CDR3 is TGCAGTGCTAGAGGAACAGGGGGCAGCTCGGTAGAAAAACTGTTTTTT.